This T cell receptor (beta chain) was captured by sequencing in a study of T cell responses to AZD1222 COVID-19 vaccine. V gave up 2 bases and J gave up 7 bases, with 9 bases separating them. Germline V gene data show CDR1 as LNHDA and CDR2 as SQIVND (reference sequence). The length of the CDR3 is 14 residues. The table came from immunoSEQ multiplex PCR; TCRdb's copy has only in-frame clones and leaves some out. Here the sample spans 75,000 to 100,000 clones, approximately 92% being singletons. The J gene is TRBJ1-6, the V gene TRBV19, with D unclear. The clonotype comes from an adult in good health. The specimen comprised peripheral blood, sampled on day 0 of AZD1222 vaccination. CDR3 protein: CASSITLQNSPLHF. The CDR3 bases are TGTGCCAGTAGTATAACCCTACAGAATTCACCCCTCCACTTT.